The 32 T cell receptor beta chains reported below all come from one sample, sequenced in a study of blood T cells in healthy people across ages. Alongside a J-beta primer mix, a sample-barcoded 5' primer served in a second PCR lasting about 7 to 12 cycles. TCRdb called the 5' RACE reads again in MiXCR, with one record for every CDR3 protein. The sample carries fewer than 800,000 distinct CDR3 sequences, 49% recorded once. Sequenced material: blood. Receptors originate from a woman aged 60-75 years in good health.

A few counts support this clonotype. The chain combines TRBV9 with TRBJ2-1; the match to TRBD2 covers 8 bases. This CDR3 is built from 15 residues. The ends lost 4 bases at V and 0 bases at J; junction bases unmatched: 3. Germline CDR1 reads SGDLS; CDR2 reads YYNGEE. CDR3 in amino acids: CASSPREGSYNEQFF. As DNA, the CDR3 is TGTGCCAGCAGCCCCCGGGAGGGCTCCTACAATGAGCAGTTCTTC. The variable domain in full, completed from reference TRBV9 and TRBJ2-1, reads DSGVTQTPKHLITATGQRVTLRCSPRSGDLSVYWYQQSLDQGLQFLIQYYNGEERAKGNILERFSAQQFPDLHSELNLSSLELGDSALYFCASSPREGSYNEQFFGPGTRLTVL.

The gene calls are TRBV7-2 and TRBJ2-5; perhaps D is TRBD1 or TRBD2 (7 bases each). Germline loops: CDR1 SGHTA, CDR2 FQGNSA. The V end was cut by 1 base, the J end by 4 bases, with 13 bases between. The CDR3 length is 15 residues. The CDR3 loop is CASSLEVRGGETQYF. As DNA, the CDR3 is TGTGCCAGCAGCTTAGAGGTCAGGGGGGGAGAGACCCAGTACTTC.

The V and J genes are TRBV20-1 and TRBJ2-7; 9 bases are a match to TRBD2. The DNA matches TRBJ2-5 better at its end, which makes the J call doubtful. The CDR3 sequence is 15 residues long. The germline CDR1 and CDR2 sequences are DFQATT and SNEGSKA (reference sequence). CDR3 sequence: CSAARGRGYRETQYF. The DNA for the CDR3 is TGCAGTGCTGCACGCGGGAGGGGGTATAGAGAGACCCAGTACTTC.

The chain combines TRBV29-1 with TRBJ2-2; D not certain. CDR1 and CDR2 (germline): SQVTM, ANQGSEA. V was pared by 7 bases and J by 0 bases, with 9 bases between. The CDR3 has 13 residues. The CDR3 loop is CSAYSSNTGELFF. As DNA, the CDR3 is TGCAGCGCCTACTCTTCGAACACCGGGGAGCTGTTTTTT.

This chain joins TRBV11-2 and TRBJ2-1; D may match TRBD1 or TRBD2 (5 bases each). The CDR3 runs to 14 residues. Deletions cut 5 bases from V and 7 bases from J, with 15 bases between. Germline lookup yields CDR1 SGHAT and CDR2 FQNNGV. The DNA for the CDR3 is TGTGCCAGCAGCACCGGGACGGGCGGAAATGAGCAGTTCTTC. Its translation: CASSTGTGGNEQFF.

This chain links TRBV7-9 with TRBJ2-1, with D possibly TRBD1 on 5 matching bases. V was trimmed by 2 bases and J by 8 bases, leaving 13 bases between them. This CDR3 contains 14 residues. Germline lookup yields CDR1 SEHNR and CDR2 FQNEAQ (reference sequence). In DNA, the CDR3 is TGTGCCAGCAGCTTACAGGGTAGTTTGGATGAGCAGTTCTTC. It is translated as CASSLQGSLDEQFF.

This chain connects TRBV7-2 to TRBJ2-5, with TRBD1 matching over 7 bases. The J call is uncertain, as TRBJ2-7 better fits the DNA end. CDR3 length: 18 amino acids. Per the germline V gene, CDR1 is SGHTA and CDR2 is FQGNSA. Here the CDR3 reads CASSPRGPSDRAIDEQYF. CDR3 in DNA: TGTGCCAGCAGCCCGAGGGGCCCTTCCGACAGGGCCATCGACGAGCAGTACTTC.

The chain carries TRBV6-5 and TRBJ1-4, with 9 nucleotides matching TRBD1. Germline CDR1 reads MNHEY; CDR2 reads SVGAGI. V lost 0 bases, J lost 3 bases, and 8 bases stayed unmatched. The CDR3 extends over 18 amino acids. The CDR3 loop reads CASSYSGQGAGSNEKLFF. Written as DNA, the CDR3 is TGTGCCAGCAGTTACTCGGGACAGGGTGCCGGTTCTAATGAAAAACTGTTTTTT.

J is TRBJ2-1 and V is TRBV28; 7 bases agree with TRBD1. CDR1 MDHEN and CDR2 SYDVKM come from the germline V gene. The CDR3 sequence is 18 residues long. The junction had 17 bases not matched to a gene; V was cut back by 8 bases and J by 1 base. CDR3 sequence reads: CASPGQRPLGRSYNEQFF. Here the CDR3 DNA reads TGTGCCAGCCCGGGACAGCGGCCCCTTGGAAGGTCCTACAATGAGCAGTTCTTC.

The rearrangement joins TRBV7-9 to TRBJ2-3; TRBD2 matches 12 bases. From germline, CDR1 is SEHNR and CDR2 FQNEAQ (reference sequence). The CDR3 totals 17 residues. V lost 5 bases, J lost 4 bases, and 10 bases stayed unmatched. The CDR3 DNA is TGTGCCAGCAGCCCAAAGCTAGCGGGAGGGCCCCCAGATACGCAGTATTTT. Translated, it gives CASSPKLAGGPPDTQYF.

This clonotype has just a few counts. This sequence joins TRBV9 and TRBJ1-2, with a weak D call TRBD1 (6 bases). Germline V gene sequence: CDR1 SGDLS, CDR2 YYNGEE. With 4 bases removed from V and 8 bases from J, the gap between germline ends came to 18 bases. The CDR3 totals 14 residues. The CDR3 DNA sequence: TGTGCCAGCAGCCCAAACCCGACAGGAGACGGCTACACCTTC. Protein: CASSPNPTGDGYTF.

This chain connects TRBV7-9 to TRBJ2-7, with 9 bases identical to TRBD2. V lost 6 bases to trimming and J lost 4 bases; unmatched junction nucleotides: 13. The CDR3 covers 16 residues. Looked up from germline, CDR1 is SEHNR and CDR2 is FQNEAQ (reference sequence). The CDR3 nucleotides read TGTGCCAGCAGTCCCAGCGGGAGGACCCCGGGTTACGAGCAGTACTTC. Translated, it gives CASSPSGRTPGYEQYF.

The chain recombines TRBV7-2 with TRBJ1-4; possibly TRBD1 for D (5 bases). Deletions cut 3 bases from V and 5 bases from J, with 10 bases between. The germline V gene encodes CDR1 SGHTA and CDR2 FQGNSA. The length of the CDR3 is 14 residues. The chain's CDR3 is CASSFYRGNEKLFF. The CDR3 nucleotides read TGTGCCAGCAGCTTCTATAGGGGAAATGAAAAACTGTTTTTT.

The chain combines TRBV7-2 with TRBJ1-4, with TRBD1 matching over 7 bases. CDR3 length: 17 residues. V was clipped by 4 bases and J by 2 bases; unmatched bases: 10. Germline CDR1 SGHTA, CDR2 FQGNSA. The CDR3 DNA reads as TGTGCCAGCAGCTCCGCCATACAGGGGTTCACTAATGAAAAACTGTTTTTT. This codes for CASSSAIQGFTNEKLFF.

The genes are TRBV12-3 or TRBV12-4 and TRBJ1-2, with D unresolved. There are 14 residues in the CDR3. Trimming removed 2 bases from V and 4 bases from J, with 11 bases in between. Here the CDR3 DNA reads TGTGCCAGCAGTTTAAGCGGACCCATCTATGGCTACACCTTC. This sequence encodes CASSLSGPIYGYTF.

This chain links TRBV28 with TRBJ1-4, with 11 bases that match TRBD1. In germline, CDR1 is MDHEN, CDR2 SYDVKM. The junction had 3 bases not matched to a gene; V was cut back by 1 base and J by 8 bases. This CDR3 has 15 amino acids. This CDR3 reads CASSLFGTGGEKLFF. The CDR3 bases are TGTGCCAGCAGTTTATTCGGGACAGGGGGGGAAAAACTGTTTTTT.

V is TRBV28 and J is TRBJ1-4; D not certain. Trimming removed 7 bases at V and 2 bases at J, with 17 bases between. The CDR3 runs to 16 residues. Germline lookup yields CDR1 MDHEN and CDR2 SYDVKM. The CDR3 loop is CASNLKRAATNEKLFF. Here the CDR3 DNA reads TGTGCCAGCAATCTCAAAAGGGCAGCTACTAATGAAAAACTGTTTTTT.

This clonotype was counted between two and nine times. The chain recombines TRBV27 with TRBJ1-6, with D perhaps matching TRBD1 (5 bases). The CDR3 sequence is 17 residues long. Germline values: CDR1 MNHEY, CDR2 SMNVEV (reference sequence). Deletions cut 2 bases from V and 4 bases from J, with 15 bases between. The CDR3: CASSLEGVGDYNSPLHF. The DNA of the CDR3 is TGTGCCAGCAGTTTAGAAGGGGTTGGGGATTATAATTCACCCCTCCACTTT.

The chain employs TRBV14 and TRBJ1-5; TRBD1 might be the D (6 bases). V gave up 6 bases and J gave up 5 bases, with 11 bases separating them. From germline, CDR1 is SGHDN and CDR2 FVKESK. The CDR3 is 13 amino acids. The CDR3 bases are TGTGCCAGCAGTTACAGGGACGATCAGCCCCAGCATTTT. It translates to CASSYRDDQPQHF.

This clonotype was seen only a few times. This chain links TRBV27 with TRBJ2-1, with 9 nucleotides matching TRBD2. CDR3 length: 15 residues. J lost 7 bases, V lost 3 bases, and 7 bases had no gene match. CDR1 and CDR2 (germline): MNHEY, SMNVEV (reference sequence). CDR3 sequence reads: CASSFAGGRSNEQFF. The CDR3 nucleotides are TGTGCCAGCAGTTTTGCGGGAGGGCGGTCAAATGAGCAGTTCTTC.

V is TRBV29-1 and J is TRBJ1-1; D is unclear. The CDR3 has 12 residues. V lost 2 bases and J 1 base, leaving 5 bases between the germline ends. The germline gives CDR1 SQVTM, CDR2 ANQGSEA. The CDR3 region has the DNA TGCAGCGTTGAAAACAGGAACACTGAAGCTTTCTTT. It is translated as CSVENRNTEAFF. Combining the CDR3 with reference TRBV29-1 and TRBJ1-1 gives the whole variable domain SAVISQKPSRDICQRGTSLTIQCQVDSQVTMMFWYRQQPGQSLTLIATANQGSEATYESGFVIDKFPISRPNLTFSTLTVSNMSPEDSSIYLCSVENRNTEAFFGQGTRLTVV.

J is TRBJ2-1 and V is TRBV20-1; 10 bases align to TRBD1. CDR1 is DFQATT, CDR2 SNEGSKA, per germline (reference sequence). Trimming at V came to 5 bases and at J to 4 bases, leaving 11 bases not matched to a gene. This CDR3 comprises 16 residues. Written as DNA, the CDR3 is TGCAGTGCTCCCCGCTCCGGGACAGGGGATTACAATGAGCAGTTCTTC. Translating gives CSAPRSGTGDYNEQFF.

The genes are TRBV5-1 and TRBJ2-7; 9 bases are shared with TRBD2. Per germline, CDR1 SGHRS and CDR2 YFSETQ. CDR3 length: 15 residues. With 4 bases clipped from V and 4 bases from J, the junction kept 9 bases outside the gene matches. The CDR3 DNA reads TGCGCCAGCAGCCCTGAGCGGGAGGCGAGGTACGAGCAGTACTTC. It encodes CASSPEREARYEQYF.

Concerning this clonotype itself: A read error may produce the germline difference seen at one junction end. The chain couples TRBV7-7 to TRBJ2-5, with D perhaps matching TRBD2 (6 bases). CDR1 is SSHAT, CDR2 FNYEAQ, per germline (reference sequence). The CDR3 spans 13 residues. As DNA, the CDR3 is TGTGCTAGCAGCTTAAATGGGGGGGAGACCCAGTACTTC. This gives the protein CASSLNGGETQYF.

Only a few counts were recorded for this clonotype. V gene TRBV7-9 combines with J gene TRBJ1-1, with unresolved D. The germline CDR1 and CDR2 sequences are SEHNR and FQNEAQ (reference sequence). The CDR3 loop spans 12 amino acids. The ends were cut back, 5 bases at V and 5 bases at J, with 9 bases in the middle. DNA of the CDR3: TGTGCCAGCAGCCCTGCACCAACTGAAGCTTTCTTT. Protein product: CASSPAPTEAFF.

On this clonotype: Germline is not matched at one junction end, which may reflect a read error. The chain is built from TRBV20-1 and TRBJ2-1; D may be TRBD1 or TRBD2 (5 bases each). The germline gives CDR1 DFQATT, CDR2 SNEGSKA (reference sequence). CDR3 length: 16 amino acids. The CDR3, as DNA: TGCGGTGCTAGTCCAGCAGGGAGTCTTATCAACAATGAGCAGTTCTTC. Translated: CGASPAGSLINNEQFF.

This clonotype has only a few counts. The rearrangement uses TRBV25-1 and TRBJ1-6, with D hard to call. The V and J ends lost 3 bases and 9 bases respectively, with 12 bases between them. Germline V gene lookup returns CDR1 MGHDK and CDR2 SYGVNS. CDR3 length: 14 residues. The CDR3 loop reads CASSDVGGTSPLHF. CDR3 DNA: TGTGCCAGCAGTGATGTGGGAGGAACTTCACCCCTCCACTTT.

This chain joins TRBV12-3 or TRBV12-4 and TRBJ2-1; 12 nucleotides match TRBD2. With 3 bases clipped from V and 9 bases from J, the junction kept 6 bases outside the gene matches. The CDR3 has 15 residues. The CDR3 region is CASSFTSGRYSEQFF. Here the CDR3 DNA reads TGTGCCAGCAGTTTTACTAGCGGGAGGTATAGTGAGCAGTTCTTC.

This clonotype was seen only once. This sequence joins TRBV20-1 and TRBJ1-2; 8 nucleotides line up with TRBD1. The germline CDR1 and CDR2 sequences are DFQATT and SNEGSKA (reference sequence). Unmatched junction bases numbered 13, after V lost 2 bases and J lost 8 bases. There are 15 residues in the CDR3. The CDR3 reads CSARTGQGLLRGYTF. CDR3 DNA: TGCAGTGCTAGAACAGGACAGGGCCTCCTTAGGGGCTACACCTTC.

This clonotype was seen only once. CDR3 loop: CASSPLTGATEAFF. CDR3 nucleotide sequence: TGTGCCAGCTCACCACTCACAGGGGCCACTGAAGCTTTCTTT. The rearrangement joins TRBV18 to TRBJ1-1; TRBD1 agrees at 7 bases. CDR3 length: 14 amino acids. CDR1 is KGHSH and CDR2 is LQKENI in the germline V gene. Trimming at V came to 1 base and at J to 4 bases, leaving 3 bases not matched to a gene.

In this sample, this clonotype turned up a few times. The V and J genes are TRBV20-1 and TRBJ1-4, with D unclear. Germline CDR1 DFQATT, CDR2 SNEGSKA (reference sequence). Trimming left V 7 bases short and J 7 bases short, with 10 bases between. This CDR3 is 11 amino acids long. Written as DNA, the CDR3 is TGCAGTGTTGATCGAGGTGAAAAACTGTTTTTT. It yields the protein CSVDRGEKLFF.

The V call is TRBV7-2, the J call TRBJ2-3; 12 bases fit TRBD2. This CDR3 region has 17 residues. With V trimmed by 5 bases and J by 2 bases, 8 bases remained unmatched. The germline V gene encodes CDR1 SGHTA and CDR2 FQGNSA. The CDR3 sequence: CASSLMRTSGATDTQYF. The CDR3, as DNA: TGTGCCAGCAGCCTAATGAGGACTAGCGGGGCCACAGATACGCAGTATTTT.